This passage covers 25 T cell receptor beta chains from one sample sequenced in a study of graft-versus-host responses after intestinal transplantation. This table comes from immunoSEQ multiplex PCR, and its TCRdb copy is limited to in-frame clones, with some not included. This repertoire shows around 96,000 clones, 80% to 95% found once; its top ten account for around 0.17%. What these receptors recognize is not known. The sample was unstimulated CD4+ T cells sorted from spleen or lymph node cells, taken before intestinal transplant. The origin of the receptors is a human donor who received an intestinal transplant.

In its sample, this clone was seen once. This chain uses TRBV7-9 with TRBJ1-5, with 7 positions matching TRBD1. The CDR3 has 15 amino acids. The V gene end was trimmed by 5 bases and the J gene end by 1 base; junction bases not matched to a gene: 5. Germline CDR1 SEHNR, CDR2 FQNEAQ (reference sequence). The CDR3 sequence is CASSRTGESNQPQHF. DNA for the CDR3: TGTGCCAGCAGCCGCACAGGGGAAAGCAATCAGCCCCAGCATTTT.

J is TRBJ2-4 and V is TRBV6-6, with TRBD2 matching over 14 bases. Germline CDR1 MNHNY, CDR2 SVGAGI (reference sequence). CDR3 length: 15 residues. V lost 7 bases, J lost 13 bases, and 12 bases stayed unmatched. CDR3 in amino acids: CASTNTGTSGGGQYF. The CDR3 nucleotides read TGTGCCAGCACTAATACCGGGACTAGCGGGGGAGGACAGTACTTC.

The chain uses TRBV6-4 and TRBJ1-2; 7 bases are shared with TRBD1. CDR1 and CDR2 (germline): MRHNA, SNTAGT. The junction had 15 bases not matched to a gene; V was cut back by 6 bases and J by 8 bases. The CDR3 is 15 amino acids. As DNA, the CDR3 is TGTGCCAGCAGAGACGGGACAGCCCCGATGGGAGGCTACACCTTC. Protein product: CASRDGTAPMGGYTF.

The gene calls are TRBV10-1 and TRBJ1-5; D not certain. Germline V gene data show CDR1 as WNHNN and CDR2 as SYGVQD (reference sequence). V was trimmed by 3 bases and J by 8 bases, leaving 11 bases between them. This CDR3 is built from 13 residues. DNA for the CDR3: TGCGCCAGCAGTGATGAGGGTTGGGAGCCCCAGCATTTT. Translation gives CASSDEGWEPQHF.

The chain employs TRBV4-2 and TRBJ1-2, with 9 bases that match TRBD1. Unmatched junction bases numbered 4, after V lost 0 bases and J lost 2 bases. This CDR3 spans 16 amino acids. Germline loops: CDR1 LGHNA, CDR2 YNFKEQ. The CDR3 DNA reads as TGTGCCAGCAGCCAAGAGGTGGGGACAGGGAACTATGGCTACACCTTC. It translates to CASSQEVGTGNYGYTF.

The chain carries TRBV6-1 and TRBJ2-3; perhaps TRBD1 as D (6 bases). With 3 bases removed from V and 0 bases from J, the gap between germline ends came to 10 bases. The CDR3 runs 15 residues. The germline CDR1 and CDR2 sequences are MNHNS and SASEGT. CDR3 DNA: TGTGCCAGCAGTGATAGGGGGTATAGCACAGATACGCAGTATTTT. Its protein product is CASSDRGYSTDTQYF.

This clone was found a few times. The chain links TRBV6-1 to TRBJ1-4; possibly TRBD1 for D (6 bases). The CDR3 totals 15 residues. Germline values: CDR1 MNHNS, CDR2 SASEGT. The germline V and J ends were trimmed by 2 bases and 5 bases, with 12 bases remaining between them. The CDR3 DNA follows: TGTGCCAGCAGTGAAATCGCAGGGGACAATGAAAAACTGTTTTTT. Protein sequence: CASSEIAGDNEKLFF.

This chain joins TRBV20-1 and TRBJ1-2, with unresolved D. This CDR3 region has 11 residues. Between the trimmed V and J ends, which lost 0 bases and 6 bases, there was a span of 5 bases. Per germline, CDR1 DFQATT and CDR2 SNEGSKA (reference sequence). The CDR3: CSARDENGYTF. The CDR3 coding sequence is TGCAGTGCTAGAGATGAGAATGGCTACACCTTC.

The V call is TRBV6-5, the J call TRBJ2-7, with a tentative D call TRBD2 (5 bases). Germline loops: CDR1 MNHEY, CDR2 SVGAGI. Trimming left V 0 bases short and J 8 bases short, with 11 bases between. This CDR3 is built from 13 residues. CDR3 nucleotide sequence: TGTGCCAGCAGTTACTCGAGGTGGGAGAAGCAGTACTTC. It yields the protein CASSYSRWEKQYF.

The chain carries TRBV28 and TRBJ2-7; 11 nucleotides match TRBD2. Looked up from germline, CDR1 is MDHEN and CDR2 is SYDVKM. This CDR3 region has 16 residues. V lost 4 bases, J lost 2 bases, and 7 bases stayed unmatched. The CDR3: CASSSTGTSGTYEQYF. In nucleotides, the CDR3 is TGTGCCAGCAGTTCCACCGGGACTAGCGGAACCTACGAGCAGTACTTC.

This clone was recorded once. This chain connects TRBV6-1 to TRBJ2-5, with D hard to call. The DNA end lines up better with TRBJ2-7; the J call may be wrong. CDR3 length: 15 amino acids. Germline assignment: CDR1 MNHNS and CDR2 SASEGT. For the CDR3, the DNA is TGTGCCAGCAGTGGTCCAGGTTATAAATTCTACGAGCAGTACTTC. Encoded protein: CASSGPGYKFYEQYF.

V usage is TRBV19 and J usage is TRBJ1-2; 7 positions agree with TRBD1. Looked up from germline, CDR1 is LNHDA and CDR2 is SQIVND (reference sequence). This CDR3 region has 16 residues. V shed 3 bases, J shed 2 bases, and the junction held 9 bases outside the gene matches. CDR3 in amino acids: CASSMGDRRVNYGYTF. CDR3 nucleotides: TGTGCCAGTAGTATGGGGGACAGAAGAGTCAACTATGGCTACACCTTC.

This rearrangement joins TRBV19 to TRBJ2-7; a possible D gene is TRBD2 (6 bases). The length of the CDR3 is 14 residues. With 7 bases removed from V and 7 bases from J, the gap between germline ends came to 20 bases. The V gene's germline CDR1 is LNHDA and CDR2 SQIVND (reference sequence). As DNA, the CDR3 is TGTGCCAGTACCCCCCGGCGGGCTGGAGGGGAGCAGTACTTC. It codes for CASTPRRAGGEQYF.

This clone came up once. The chain couples TRBV7-2 to TRBJ2-7; D not resolved. This CDR3 region has 12 residues. Germline V gene sequence: CDR1 SGHTA, CDR2 FQGNSA. Trimming stripped 1 base from V and 5 bases from J, with 6 bases between. CDR3 protein: CASSLGVNEQYF. For the CDR3, the DNA is TGTGCCAGCAGCTTAGGAGTGAACGAGCAGTACTTC.

This chain uses TRBV19 with TRBJ2-7, with 7 nucleotides matching TRBD1. V shed 4 bases and J 0 bases; nucleotides not matched to a gene: 0. CDR3 length: 13 residues. The germline gives CDR1 LNHDA, CDR2 SQIVND (reference sequence). This chain's CDR3 is CASSTGGSYEQYF. CDR3 DNA sequence: TGTGCCAGTAGTACAGGGGGCTCCTACGAGCAGTACTTC. The full variable domain, completed using reference TRBV19 and TRBJ2-7, is DGGITQSPKYLFRKEGQNVTLSCEQNLNHDAMYWYRQDPGQGLRLIYYSQIVNDFQKGDIAEGYSVSREKKESFPLTVTSAQKNPTAFYLCASSTGGSYEQYFGPGTRLTVT.

The J gene is TRBJ2-2, the V gene TRBV4-2; TRBD1 might be the D (6 bases). There are 13 residues in the CDR3. Germline loops: CDR1 LGHNA, CDR2 YNFKEQ. With 3 bases removed from V and 9 bases from J, the gap between germline ends came to 11 bases. Here the CDR3 reads CASSHEGDRELFF. The CDR3 DNA follows: TGTGCCAGCAGCCATGAGGGGGACCGGGAGCTGTTTTTT.

The chain links TRBV5-1 to TRBJ1-1, with a tentative D call TRBD1 (5 bases). Germline-derived CDR1 and CDR2 are SGHRS and YFSETQ. Trimming removed 6 bases at V and 5 bases at J, with 17 bases between. There are 14 residues in the CDR3. As DNA, the CDR3 is TGCGCCAGCAACCCCGGGGGTTCGGGGACTGAAGCTTTCTTT. Protein: CASNPGGSGTEAFF. The whole variable domain, remainder taken from reference TRBV5-1 and TRBJ1-1, is KAGVTQTPRYLIKTRGQQVTLSCSPISGHRSVSWYQQTPGQGLQFLFEYFSETQRNKGNFPGRFSGRQFSNSRSEMNVSTLELGDSALYLCASNPGGSGTEAFFGQGTRLTVV.

V gene TRBV5-1 combines with J gene TRBJ2-3; a weak D match, TRBD2 (6 bases). From germline, CDR1 is SGHRS and CDR2 YFSETQ. V was shortened by 0 bases and J by 2 bases, with 10 bases between the two germline ends. This CDR3 comprises 15 residues. DNA for the CDR3: TGCGCCAGCAGCTTGGTCCTAGCGTTCACAGATACGCAGTATTTT. It encodes CASSLVLAFTDTQYF.

This CDR3 reads CASSLIASGGNQPQHF. Here the CDR3 DNA reads TGTGCCAGCAGTTTAATAGCGAGTGGGGGCAATCAGCCCCAGCATTTT. The gene calls are TRBV27 and TRBJ1-5; no clear D gene. The V gene's germline CDR1 is MNHEY and CDR2 SMNVEV (reference sequence). V was shortened by 2 bases and J by 2 bases, with 13 bases between the two germline ends. This CDR3 comprises 16 residues.

The chain employs TRBV10-3 and TRBJ2-3, with a possible D match to TRBD2 (5 bases). Between the trimmed V and J ends, which lost 2 bases and 2 bases, there was a span of 8 bases. The CDR3 spans 14 residues. Germline lookup yields CDR1 ENHRY and CDR2 SYGVKD. CDR3 coding DNA: TGTGCCATCAGTGAGAGCGGACCCACAGATACGCAGTATTTT. Its translation: CAISESGPTDTQYF.

The chain recombines TRBV5-1 with TRBJ2-5, with 9 bases matching TRBD1. The CDR3 has 14 residues. J lost 4 bases, V lost 3 bases, and 4 bases had no gene match. Germline V gene sequence: CDR1 SGHRS, CDR2 YFSETQ. The CDR3 region is CASSWGQGVETQYF. CDR3 DNA sequence: TGCGCCAGCAGCTGGGGACAGGGAGTAGAGACCCAGTACTTC.

This clone was observed a few times. V and J are TRBV2 and TRBJ2-7; 9 bases agree with TRBD1. J was trimmed by 4 bases and V by 6 bases; bases with no gene match: 7. This CDR3 has 14 residues. Germline assignment: CDR1 SNHLY and CDR2 FYNNEI. The CDR3 spells CASSGRDRVYEQYF. The CDR3 DNA reads as TGTGCCAGCAGCGGCCGGGACAGGGTATACGAGCAGTACTTC.

The J gene is TRBJ2-2, the V gene TRBV2; D gene uncertain. V was shortened by 3 bases and J by 1 base, with 3 bases between the two germline ends. Germline V CDR1 and CDR2: SNHLY, FYNNEI. The CDR3 is made up of 13 amino acids. The CDR3 sequence is CASSDKNTGELFF. The CDR3 nucleotides are TGTGCCAGCAGTGATAAGAACACCGGGGAGCTGTTTTTT.

This chain connects TRBV18 to TRBJ2-7, with 13 positions matching TRBD2. CDR3 length: 19 amino acids. Germline assignment: CDR1 KGHSH and CDR2 LQKENI. With V trimmed by 5 bases and J by 2 bases, 15 bases remained unmatched. CDR3 loop: CASSSRGLAGIRGTYEQYF. The DNA of the CDR3 is TGTGCCAGCTCATCAAGGGGACTAGCGGGAATCCGAGGGACCTACGAGCAGTACTTC.

This sequence joins TRBV9 and TRBJ2-1, with D possibly matching TRBD2 (5 bases). CDR1 SGDLS and CDR2 YYNGEE come from the germline V gene. The CDR3 runs 15 residues. V was pared by 0 bases and J by 9 bases, with 16 bases between. The CDR3 spells CASSVASYARGEQFF. The CDR3 nucleotides are TGTGCCAGCAGCGTAGCGAGCTATGCTCGGGGTGAGCAGTTCTTC.